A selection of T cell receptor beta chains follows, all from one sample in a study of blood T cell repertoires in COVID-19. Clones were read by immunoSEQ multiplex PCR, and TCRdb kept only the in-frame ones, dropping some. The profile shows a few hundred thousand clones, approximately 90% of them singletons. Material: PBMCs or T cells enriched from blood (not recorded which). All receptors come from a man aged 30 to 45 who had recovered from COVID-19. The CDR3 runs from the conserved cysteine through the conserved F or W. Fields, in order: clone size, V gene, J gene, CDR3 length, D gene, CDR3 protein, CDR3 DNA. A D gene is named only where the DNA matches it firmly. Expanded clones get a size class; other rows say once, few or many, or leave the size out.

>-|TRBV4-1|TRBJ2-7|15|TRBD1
CASSQDSGQGYEQYF
TGCGCCAGCAGCCAAGATAGCGGACAGGGCTACGAGCAGTACTTC
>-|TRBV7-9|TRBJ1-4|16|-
CASSQTGKDFFEKLFF
TGTGCCAGCAGCCAAACCGGGAAAGACTTTTTTGAAAAACTGTTTTTT
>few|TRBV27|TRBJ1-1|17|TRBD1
CASSLLIPGQGFTEAFF
TGTGCCAGCAGTTTATTGATACCGGGACAGGGTTTTACTGAAGCTTTCTTT
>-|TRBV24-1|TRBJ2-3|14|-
CATSLGGPSELQYF
TGTGCCACCAGTTTAGGTGGCCCAAGCGAATTGCAGTATTTT
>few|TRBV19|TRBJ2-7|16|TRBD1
CASSLNFRDRPYEQYF
TGTGCCAGTAGTCTCAACTTCCGGGACAGGCCCTACGAGCAGTACTTC
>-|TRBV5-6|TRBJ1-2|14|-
CASSLAGNHYGYTF
TGTGCCAGCAGCTTGGCAGGCAATCACTATGGCTACACCTTC
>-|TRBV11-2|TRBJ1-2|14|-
CASSLVRGGYGYTF
TGTGCCAGCAGCTTAGTTAGGGGCGGCTATGGCTACACCTTC
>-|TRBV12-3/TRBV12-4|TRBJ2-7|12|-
CASSLALYEQYF
TGTGCCAGCAGTTTGGCCCTCTACGAGCAGTACTTC
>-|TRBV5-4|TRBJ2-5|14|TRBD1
CASRNTTGKETQYF
TGTGCCAGCAGAAATACGACAGGGAAAGAGACCCAGTACTTC
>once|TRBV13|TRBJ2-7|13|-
CASSSTDSYEQYF
TGTGCCAGCAGCTCGACAGACTCCTACGAGCAGTACTTC
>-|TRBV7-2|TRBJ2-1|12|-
CASSFFLDEQFF
TGTGCCAGCAGCTTCTTCTTAGATGAGCAGTTCTTC